This T cell receptor (beta chain) was observed in a study of blood T cells in healthy people across ages (dated by TCRdb to the mid-2010s). For the wider study: Template switching captured roughly one uniquely barcoded TCR beta cDNA molecule per two T cells in model experiments. The study measured age-related changes in TCR beta repertoire diversity using deep sequencing normalized with unique cDNA molecular identifiers. The donors were split into four age groups: young (average roughly 15 years), middle-aged (39), aged (approximately 59) and long-lived (roughly 80). To avoid experimental bias, donors of different ages were spread randomly across the sequencing lanes. For two donors (one aged 18 to 30 and one aged 80 or older), the study analyzed two additional independent replicas of 1 million unique cDNA reads from the same blood draw. The full study reports these points: Compared with the aged group, the long-lived group had more naive CD4+ T cells, fewer expanded clones and increased TCR diversity, suggesting age selection. Observed TCR beta diversity per million T cells fell roughly linearly with age, and a significant reduction was already apparent by age around 40. Because the CMV infection status of the donors was unknown, age-related changes in expanded clonotypes may potentially have been confounded. Because profiling used bulk unsorted PBMCs, naive and antigen-experienced compartments could not be compared conclusively. A strong correlation was found between observed TCR beta diversity and the percentage of naive T cells measured by flow cytometry. Estimates of total diversity based on one million sequenced T cells were regarded as lower bounds and as underestimates.

To prepare the library, 5' RACE was applied. TCRdb lists the instrument as Illumina HiSeq 2500. A second PCR of about 7 to 12 cycles was run with a J-beta primer mix and a sample-barcoded 5' primer. Each TCR beta cDNA molecule received a unique molecular identifier from a template-switch 5' adaptor carrying 12 random nucleotides. At least 2.5 million CDR3-containing paired-end reads were obtained from each sample. All of the RNA was converted into first-strand cDNA using the Mint cDNA synthesis kit, with a TRBC-specific oligonucleotide serving as the primer. All cDNA was treated with uracil-DNA glycosylase and then went through a first 18-cycle PCR with the universal primers M1SS and BC2_uni_R. Under the source paper's analysis protocol: Normalization of each sample was performed by random selection of 1 million high-quality reads, each carrying a distinct molecular identifier. Instead of being binned into consensus sequences, reads with shared molecular identifiers were discarded. MiTCR, set to a Q25 quality threshold and the strictest error-elimination algorithm, was used for CDR3 identification, clonotype clustering and error correction. A nonparametric unseen species model with Euler transformation was used to estimate lower-bound total TCR beta diversity. TCRdb's own reprocessing of the public reads used fastp at Q25 and MiXCR and kept productive beta chains. Identical CDR3 proteins give one entry, which carries the most common genes and DNA. The V and J calls, along with clone size, are taken from TCRdb and not from the paper's own processing. For this sample the table gives 720,000 or so distinct CDR3 sequences, of which roughly 43% were detected only once. The ten largest clones represent about 30% of the sample.

Donors were under 40 systemically healthy Caucasian individuals from Russia aged roughly 6 to 90 years. Each donor gave approximately 10 milliliters of peripheral blood, collected into EDTA-treated Vacutainer tubes. PBMCs were isolated by Ficoll-Paque density-gradient centrifugation, with at least 7 million obtained per sample. Trizol reagent was used to extract total RNA from PBMCs, with at least 5 micrograms per sample. The percentages of naive CD45RAhigh/CD27high T cells were determined by flow cytometry on a PBMC aliquot from every donor. Between the V and J ends, shortened by 5 bases and 2 bases respectively, the junction contains 15 bases. The CDR3 holds 15 amino acids from the cysteine to the phenylalanine. Only the CDR3 DNA stays, 45 bases, in frame from base 1. CDR1 and CDR2 are drawn from the germline V gene: SGHTA, FQGNSA. Concerning this clonotype: Its binding antigen is unknown. Per-base qualities were not stored, and no clone one base away is much larger.

The source material was blood. The sequence is built from TRBV7-2 and TRBJ2-5; the D segment may tentatively be TRBD1 or TRBD2, each giving 5 matched bases. The sequence was obtained from a man aged 80 or over in good health. The DNA sequence follows: TGTGCCAGCAGCCCCGTTCGGGGCCTACAAGAGACCCAGTACTTC. It encodes CASSPVRGLQETQYF. The full variable domain, with segments outside the CDR3 supplied by the reference TRBV7-2 and TRBJ2-5 proteins, appears as GAGVSQSPSNKVTEKGKDVELRCDPISGHTALYWYRQSLGQGLEFLIYFQGNSAPDKSGLPSDRFSAERTGGSVSTLTIQRTQQEDSAVYLCASSPVRGLQETQYFGPGTRLLVL.